This T cell receptor (beta chain) came from a study of response to subunit inactivated influenza vaccine. General study results and limits: Few additional T cells are recruited per seasonal influenza vaccination, authors suggested.

This clonotype was found a few times. Its antigen remains unidentified. MiXCR, run by TCRdb on the RT-PCR reads, gives a single entry per CDR3 protein. This table holds 650,000 to 700,000 distinct CDR3 sequences, approximately 14% found once. The sequence came from a man aged 45-65 years who received an inactivated influenza vaccine. The sequences come from PBMCs from blood, collected roughly 13 days after vaccination.

CDR3 nucleotide sequence: TGTGCCAGCAGCCCCTTTACGGACAGGGGGCCCGAGCAGTACTTC. The encoded protein is CASSPFTDRGPEQYF. V and J are TRBV7-2 and TRBJ2-7; TRBD1 aligns across 11 bases. Germline CDR1 reads SGHTA; CDR2 reads FQGNSA. The CDR3 covers 15 residues. With V trimmed by 5 bases and J by 6 bases, 9 bases remained unmatched.